This entry lists 18 T cell receptor beta chains sequenced from one sample in a study of cytomegalovirus exposure and HLA in healthy donors. Primers included in the PCR were 60 Vbeta and 13 Jbeta primers. Produced via immunoSEQ multiplex PCR; TCRdb's table is partial and in-frame only. Among around 160,000 clones, about 77% were seen once, and the ten largest hold approximately 10%. Input material: PBMCs. Every receptor here comes from a man aged 18 to 29 in good health and CMV-seropositive.

V is TRBV29-1 and J is TRBJ1-1, with TRBD1 matching over 7 bases. The junction had 4 bases not matched to a gene; V was cut back by 6 bases and J by 3 bases. CDR3 size: 12 residues. Per germline, CDR1 SQVTM and CDR2 ANQGSEA. The CDR3 here is CSVTGTDTEAFF. CDR3 sequence (DNA): TGCAGCGTGACAGGGACCGACACTGAAGCTTTCTTT.

There are a few counts of this clone. The V and J genes are TRBV15 and TRBJ2-5; maybe TRBD2 (5 bases). The DNA end lines up better with TRBJ2-7; the J call may be wrong. Germline loops: CDR1 LNHNV, CDR2 YYDKDF (reference sequence). The CDR3 runs to 14 residues. This CDR3 is CATSTRGVGYEQYF. The DNA of the CDR3 is TGTGCCACCAGTACCCGGGGAGTAGGGTACGAGCAGTACTTC.

The V call is TRBV7-3, the J call TRBJ1-3; 9 bases match TRBD1. The ends lost 0 bases at V and 8 bases at J; junction bases unmatched: 8. Germline V lookup: CDR1 SGHTA, CDR2 FQGTGA. The CDR3 spans 16 residues. Here the CDR3 DNA reads TGTGCCAGCAGCTTAACGGGGACAGGGCGAGCGGACACCATATATTTT. Its protein product is CASSLTGTGRADTIYF.

This chain connects TRBV15 to TRBJ2-1; 12 bases are a match to TRBD2. The CDR3 extends over 17 amino acids. V lost 4 bases and J lost 6; bases outside the gene matches: 10. Germline CDR1 reads LNHNV; CDR2 reads YYDKDF (reference sequence). The chain's CDR3 is CATSTRPGLAGLNEQFF. In DNA form, the CDR3 reads TGTGCCACCAGCACCCGACCCGGACTAGCGGGGCTCAATGAGCAGTTCTTC.

This clone was counted once. V is TRBV7-9 and J is TRBJ2-7, with 12 bases aligning to TRBD1. CDR1 is SEHNR and CDR2 is FQNEAQ in the germline V gene (reference sequence). The CDR3 spans 14 residues. V dropped 4 bases and J dropped 6; count of bases not matched to a gene: 4. The CDR3 reads CASSSGDRGREQYF. The CDR3 coding sequence is TGTGCCAGCAGCTCAGGGGACAGGGGGCGCGAGCAGTACTTC.

This clone was seen more than once but under ten times. The chain is built from TRBV13 and TRBJ2-7, with 7 bases that match TRBD1. The CDR3 contains 13 residues. With 5 bases clipped from V and 0 bases from J, the junction kept 1 base outside the gene matches. Germline V gene data show CDR1 as PRHDT and CDR2 as FYEKMQ (reference sequence). In nucleotides, the CDR3 is TGTGCCAGCAGCGGGGACAGCTCCTACGAGCAGTACTTC. It specifies CASSGDSSYEQYF.

The rearrangement uses TRBV27 and TRBJ1-1; a possible D gene is TRBD1 (6 bases). The CDR3 covers 14 residues. V shed 6 bases and J shed 4 bases, with 15 bases lying between them. CDR1 is MNHEY, CDR2 SMNVEV, per germline (reference sequence). The CDR3 DNA reads TGTGCCAGCAGCTGGGCAGGGGCGATCACTGAAGCTTTCTTT. This gives the protein CASSWAGAITEAFF.

This chain joins TRBV27 and TRBJ2-1, with D possibly matching TRBD2 (6 bases). From germline, CDR1 is MNHEY and CDR2 SMNVEV (reference sequence). This CDR3 has 13 amino acids. V was trimmed by 7 bases and J by 4 bases, leaving 11 bases between them. The CDR3 DNA sequence: TGTGCCAGCAAGGCGAGCGGGTACAATGAGCAGTTCTTC. It specifies CASKASGYNEQFF.

This clone has only one observation. The chain joins TRBV13 to TRBJ1-1; maybe TRBD1 (5 bases). This CDR3 is built from 14 residues. Germline CDR1 is PRHDT and CDR2 is FYEKMQ (reference sequence). Between the trimmed V and J ends, which lost 1 base and 6 bases, there was a span of 12 bases. The CDR3 sequence: CASSLVGGVAEAFF. CDR3 DNA sequence: TGTGCCAGCAGCTTAGTAGGAGGGGTTGCTGAAGCTTTCTTT.

The chain recombines TRBV7-8 with TRBJ1-1, with 9 bases matching TRBD1. V trimming: 1 base; J trimming: 4 bases; junction bases outside the gene matches: 10. The CDR3 contains 17 residues. Germline lookup yields CDR1 SGHVS and CDR2 FQNEAQ. CDR3 DNA: TGTGCCAGCAGCTTAGTAGGCGGGACAGGGTTGGTCACTGAAGCTTTCTTT. The encoded protein is CASSLVGGTGLVTEAFF.

This sequence joins TRBV19 and TRBJ2-1; 13 bases match TRBD2. CDR3 length equals 15 residues. J was trimmed by 10 bases and V by 2 bases; bases with no gene match: 5. The V gene's germline CDR1 is LNHDA and CDR2 SQIVND (reference sequence). The CDR3 sequence: CASSIMGLAGTEQFF. The CDR3 DNA sequence: TGTGCCAGTAGTATAATGGGACTAGCGGGGACGGAGCAGTTCTTC.

This chain connects TRBV18 to TRBJ2-7, with a tentative D call TRBD2 (5 bases). Germline assignment: CDR1 KGHSH and CDR2 LQKENI. Trimming stripped 6 bases from V and 5 bases from J, with 11 bases between. CDR3 size: 12 residues. CDR3 amino acids: CASSRGANEQYF. The CDR3, as DNA: TGTGCCAGCTCTCGGGGAGCAAACGAGCAGTACTTC.

V and J are TRBV5-4 and TRBJ1-2, with 11 bases fitting TRBD1. The V gene's germline CDR1 is SGHNT and CDR2 YYREEE (reference sequence). V trimming: 5 bases; J trimming: 4 bases; junction bases outside the gene matches: 4. This CDR3 has 14 amino acids. This CDR3 reads CASSRDRGAYGYTF. The CDR3 bases are TGTGCCAGCAGTCGGGACAGGGGGGCCTATGGCTACACCTTC.

The rearrangement uses TRBV19 and TRBJ2-1, with D possibly being TRBD2 (6 bases). The V end was cut by 3 bases, the J end by 9 bases, with 6 bases between. The CDR3 runs 11 residues. Germline CDR1 reads LNHDA; CDR2 reads SQIVND (reference sequence). The CDR3 nucleotides read TGTGCCAGTAGTATGGGGGGTGAGCAGTTCTTC. Amino acid sequence: CASSMGGEQFF.

This clone was detected only a few times. J is TRBJ1-1 and V is TRBV7-9, with no clear D. Germline V gene lookup returns CDR1 SEHNR and CDR2 FQNEAQ (reference sequence). V lost 5 bases to trimming and J lost 0 bases, with 13 bases between them. The CDR3 is 15 residues long. The DNA for the CDR3 is TGTGCCAGCAGCCCGAACTTACTTCTGAACACTGAAGCTTTCTTT. It encodes CASSPNLLLNTEAFF.

This clone was detected once. The chain links TRBV6-5 to TRBJ1-2, with TRBD1 matching 7 bases. The CDR3 length is 12 residues. The trim removed 5 bases at V and 8 bases at J, leaving 5 bases unmatched. Germline CDR1 and CDR2: MNHEY and SVGAGI. The CDR3 DNA reads TGTGCCAGCAGTGTCGGAGGGGGCGGCTACACCTTC. The encoded protein is CASSVGGGGYTF.

The rearrangement uses TRBV4-1 and TRBJ1-1; possible D gene TRBD1, 5 bases. V dropped 0 bases and J dropped 7 bases, with 15 bases sitting between them. Germline loops: CDR1 MGHRA, CDR2 YSYEKL. The CDR3 contains 15 residues. CDR3 region: CASSQDPWSDIEAFF. The CDR3 nucleotides are TGCGCCAGCAGCCAAGATCCATGGTCGGACATTGAAGCTTTCTTT.

This chain connects TRBV13 to TRBJ2-5; maybe TRBD2 (6 bases). In germline, CDR1 is PRHDT, CDR2 FYEKMQ (reference sequence). V lost 5 bases, J lost 5 bases, and 18 bases lay in between. The CDR3 loop spans 15 amino acids. CDR3 sequence (DNA): TGTGCCAGCAGCCTCCCTAGCGAAACGGGGGAGACCCAGTACTTC. It translates to CASSLPSETGETQYF.